A single sample is the source of the 12 T cell receptor beta chains below, sequenced in a study of identical twins. TCRdb re-analysed the 5' RACE reads in MiXCR, keeping a single row per CDR3 protein. The table lists fewer than 800,000 distinct CDR3 sequences, around 7.5% of them singletons. These data were also filed under a second study, of yellow fever vaccine responses in identical twins.

Sample: PBMCs. The origin of the receptors is a woman aged 18 to 35 in good health.

This clonotype has only a few counts. The CDR3 nucleotides read TGCAGCGCGCGACCGGGACTAGCGGCCACAGATACGCAGTATTTT. Amino acid sequence: CSARPGLAATDTQYF. The genes are TRBV29-1 and TRBJ2-3; 11 nucleotides agree with TRBD2. Germline V gene data show CDR1 as SQVTM and CDR2 as ANQGSEA. The CDR3 totals 15 residues. V gave up 7 bases and J gave up 2 bases; unmatched junction bases: 8.

This clonotype was recorded at least ten times. This chain joins TRBV5-1 and TRBJ2-3; 7 bases are shared with TRBD1. V shed 3 bases, J shed 6 bases, and the junction held 7 bases outside the gene matches. CDR1 is SGHRS and CDR2 is YFSETQ in the germline V gene. This CDR3 region has 14 residues. Written as DNA, the CDR3 is TGCGCCAGCAGCTCAGGACAGGACAGGGATACGCAGTATTTT. This translates into CASSSGQDRDTQYF.

The J gene is TRBJ2-1, the V gene TRBV29-1; D is possibly TRBD2 (5 bases). The CDR3 is made up of 15 amino acids. V was cut by 2 bases and J by 3 bases, with 14 bases left in between. CDR1 and CDR2 from the germline V gene are SQVTM and ANQGSEA. CDR3 coding DNA: TGCAGCGTTGAACTAGCTCTCTCTTACTACAATGAGCAGTTCTTC. Translated, it gives CSVELALSYYNEQFF.

This clonotype was recorded a few times. The chain carries TRBV27 and TRBJ2-1; 7 bases are a match to TRBD2. The CDR3 sequence is 17 residues long. Germline loops: CDR1 MNHEY, CDR2 SMNVEV (reference sequence). Germline trimming cut 6 bases from V and 0 bases from J; bases unmatched to any gene: 11. CDR3 DNA sequence: TGTGCCAGCAGCAAAAGGGAGGGAGGGCGCTCCTACAATGAGCAGTTCTTC. It is translated as CASSKREGGRSYNEQFF.

Many counts were recorded for this clonotype. J is TRBJ2-7 and V is TRBV20-1; a weak D match, TRBD2 (5 bases). Germline V gene lookup returns CDR1 DFQATT and CDR2 SNEGSKA (reference sequence). The ends were cut back, 3 bases at V and 2 bases at J, with 8 bases in the middle. This CDR3 has 12 amino acids. CDR3 loop: CSARGRTYEQYV. The CDR3 coding sequence is TGCAGTGCTAGGGGGAGAACCTACGAGCAGTACGTC.

With respect to this clonotype: With a much larger clone just one base away, this may be a read error. The rearrangement joins TRBV19 to TRBJ2-1; D call uncertain. Germline-derived CDR1 and CDR2 are LNHDA and SQIVND (reference sequence). This CDR3 region has 16 residues. CDR3 bases: TGTGTCAGTAGTTCCCCGAGAATAGCCGCGTACAATGAGCAGTTCTTC. This gives the protein CVSSSPRIAAYNEQFF.

This clonotype turned up a few times. The CDR3 DNA is TGTGCCAGCAGTCCGGTTACAGGGTACAACAATGAGCAGTTCTTC. It is translated as CASSPVTGYNNEQFF. V usage is TRBV12-3 or TRBV12-4 and J usage is TRBJ2-1, with D perhaps matching TRBD1 (6 bases). V dropped 5 bases and J dropped 5 bases, with 16 bases sitting between them. The CDR3 has 15 amino acids.

In this sample, this clonotype turned up a few times. The gene calls are TRBV6-2 or TRBV6-3 and TRBJ2-7; no clear D gene. Germline V CDR1 and CDR2: MNHEY, SVGEGT. V lost 4 bases and J 3 bases, leaving 10 bases between the germline ends. CDR3 length equals 13 residues. This chain's CDR3 is CASSLSGLYEQYV. The CDR3 nucleotides are TGTGCCAGCAGTTTGTCGGGTCTCTACGAGCAGTACGTC.

This clonotype occurred a few times. V gene TRBV5-1 combines with J gene TRBJ1-1; no clear D. CDR1 is SGHRS, CDR2 YFSETQ, per germline. Trimming removed 5 bases from V and 7 bases from J, with 15 bases in between. This CDR3 spans 13 amino acids. The CDR3 loop reads CASRTDFTYEAFF. The CDR3 DNA reads as TGCGCCAGCAGGACGGACTTTACCTATGAAGCTTTCTTT.

The V and J genes are TRBV12-3 or TRBV12-4 and TRBJ1-6; tentatively, D is TRBD1 (6 bases). This CDR3 is 14 amino acids long. V lost 5 bases and J 8 bases, leaving 13 bases between the germline ends. The DNA for the CDR3 is TGTGCCAGCAGTGTTACAGGGTTGCATTCACCCCTCCACTTT. Translation gives CASSVTGLHSPLHF.

This clonotype was seen many times. The CDR3 bases are TGTGCCAGCAGCGTAGCGGGGTCGTACAGGCTCACCGGGGAGCTGTTTTTT. Its translation: CASSVAGSYRLTGELFF. The genes are TRBV9 and TRBJ2-2, with D perhaps assigned TRBD1 or TRBD2 (5 bases each). Trimming took off 0 bases at V and 4 bases at J, with 16 bases between the two ends. The CDR3 contains 17 residues. Germline-derived CDR1 and CDR2 are SGDLS and YYNGEE.

The table lists this clonotype with a few counts. The rearrangement links TRBV27 to TRBJ2-3; 9 bases match TRBD1. The CDR3 length is 16 residues. After removal of 2 bases from V and 7 bases from J, the junction contained 10 bases not matched to a gene. Germline CDR1 MNHEY, CDR2 SMNVEV (reference sequence). As DNA, the CDR3 is TGTGCCAGCAGTTTAACTTACAGGGGGCTAATGAATACGCAGTATTTT. Encoded protein: CASSLTYRGLMNTQYF.